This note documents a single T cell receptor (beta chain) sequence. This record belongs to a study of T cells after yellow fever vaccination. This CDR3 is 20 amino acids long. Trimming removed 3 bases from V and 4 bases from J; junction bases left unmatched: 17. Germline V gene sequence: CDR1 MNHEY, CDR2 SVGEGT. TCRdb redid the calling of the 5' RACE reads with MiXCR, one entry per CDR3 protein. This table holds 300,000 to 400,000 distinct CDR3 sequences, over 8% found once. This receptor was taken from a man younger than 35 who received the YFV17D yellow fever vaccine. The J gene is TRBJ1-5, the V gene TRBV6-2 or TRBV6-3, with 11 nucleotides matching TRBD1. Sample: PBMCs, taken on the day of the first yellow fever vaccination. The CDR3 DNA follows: TGTGCCAGCAGTTATGAATTCGGACAGGGGGCGCGGGGGGGAAATCAGCCCCAGCATTTT. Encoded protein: CASSYEFGQGARGGNQPQHF.